The 5 T cell receptor beta chains given below trace back to one sample, sequenced in a study of OX40 agonist ivuxolimab in advanced cancers. Repertoires were generated with immunoSEQ multiplex PCR, while TCRdb's copy carries only in-frame clones and drops some. The table records under 40,000 clones, roughly 87% of them present only once. The input for sequencing was CD4+ or CD8+ T cells sorted from blood, taken in a trial of the OX40 agonist ivuxolimab. The receptors come from an adult with an advanced solid tumor such as melanoma, head and neck, liver or kidney cancer.

The CDR3 DNA sequence: TGTGCCAGCAGCTCTCCCCCGGGCTCCTATAATTCACCCCTCCACTTT. Translating it yields CASSSPPGSYNSPLHF. The chain links TRBV7-9 to TRBJ1-6; no definite D call. The CDR3 contains 16 residues. Deletions cut 4 bases from V and 0 bases from J, with 10 bases between. Per the germline V gene, CDR1 is SEHNR and CDR2 is FQNEAQ (reference sequence).

J is TRBJ2-1 and V is TRBV27, with 11 bases lining up with TRBD2. Germline CDR1 and CDR2: MNHEY and SMNVEV (reference sequence). Trimming at V came to 6 bases and at J to 3 bases, leaving 13 bases not matched to a gene. This CDR3 is built from 18 residues. CDR3 residues: CASSSGLADRAGYNEQFF. The CDR3 nucleotides read TGTGCCAGCAGCTCGGGACTAGCGGACCGGGCGGGCTACAATGAGCAGTTCTTC.

CDR3 nucleotide sequence: TGTGCCAGCAGCCTACAAGCGGGGGGGCATGACGAGCAGTACTTC. It is translated as CASSLQAGGHDEQYF. The rearrangement uses TRBV9 and TRBJ2-7; 10 bases match TRBD2. From germline, CDR1 is SGDLS and CDR2 YYNGEE. CDR3 length equals 15 residues. V shed 4 bases and J 5 bases; nucleotides not matched to a gene: 9.

The CDR3, as DNA: TGTGCCAGCAGCCCCAGAGGGGACAGCCCCGAGGGGCAGTACTTC. Its translation: CASSPRGDSPEGQYF. The V gene is TRBV5-4, the J gene TRBJ2-7; 7 bases align to TRBD1. CDR1 SGHNT and CDR2 YYREEE come from the germline V gene (reference sequence). The CDR3 extends over 15 amino acids. V shed 4 bases and J 9 bases; nucleotides not matched to a gene: 16.

About this clone: The junction departs from germline at one end; a sequencing error may be responsible. The rearrangement links TRBV4-3 to TRBJ1-2; 9 bases are a match to TRBD1. CDR3 length: 15 residues. Germline CDR1 reads LGHNA; CDR2 reads YSLEER. The CDR3 DNA reads TGCGCCAGTAGCCAAGGGACAGGGAGGAACGATGGCTACACCTTC. Residues: CASSQGTGRNDGYTF.